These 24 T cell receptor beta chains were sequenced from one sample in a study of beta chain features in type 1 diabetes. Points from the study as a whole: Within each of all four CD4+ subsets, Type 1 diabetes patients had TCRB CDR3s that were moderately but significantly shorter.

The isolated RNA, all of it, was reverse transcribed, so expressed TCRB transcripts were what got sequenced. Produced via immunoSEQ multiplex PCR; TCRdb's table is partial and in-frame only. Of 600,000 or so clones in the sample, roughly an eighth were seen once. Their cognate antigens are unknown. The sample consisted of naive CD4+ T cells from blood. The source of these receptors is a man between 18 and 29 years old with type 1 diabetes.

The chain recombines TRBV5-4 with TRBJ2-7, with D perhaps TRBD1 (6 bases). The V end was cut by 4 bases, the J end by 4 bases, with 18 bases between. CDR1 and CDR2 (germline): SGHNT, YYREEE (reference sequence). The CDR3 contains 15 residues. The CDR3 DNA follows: TGTGCCAGCAGCACACAAAAACAGGGTCGGTACGAGCAGTACTTC. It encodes CASSTQKQGRYEQYF.

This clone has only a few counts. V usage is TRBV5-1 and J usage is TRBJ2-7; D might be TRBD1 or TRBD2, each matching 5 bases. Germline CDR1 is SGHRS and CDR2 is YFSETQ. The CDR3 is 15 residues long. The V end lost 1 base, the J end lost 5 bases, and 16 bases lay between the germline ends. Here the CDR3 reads CASSLNVGTDNEQYF. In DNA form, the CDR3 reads TGCGCCAGCAGCTTGAACGTCGGGACGGATAACGAGCAGTACTTC.

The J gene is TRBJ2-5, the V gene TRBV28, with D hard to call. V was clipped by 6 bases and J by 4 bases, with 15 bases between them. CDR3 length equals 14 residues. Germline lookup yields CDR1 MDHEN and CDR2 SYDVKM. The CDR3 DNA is TGTGCCAGCAGGTCTAATCAGAGGATAGAGACCCAGTACTTC. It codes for CASRSNQRIETQYF.

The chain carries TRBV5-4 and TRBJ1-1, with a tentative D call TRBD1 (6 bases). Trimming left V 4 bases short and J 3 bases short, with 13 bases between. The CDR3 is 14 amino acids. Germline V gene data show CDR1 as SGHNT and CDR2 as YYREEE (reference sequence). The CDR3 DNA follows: TGTGCCAGCAGCCCTCAAGGGGGGCACACTGAAGCTTTCTTT. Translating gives CASSPQGGHTEAFF.

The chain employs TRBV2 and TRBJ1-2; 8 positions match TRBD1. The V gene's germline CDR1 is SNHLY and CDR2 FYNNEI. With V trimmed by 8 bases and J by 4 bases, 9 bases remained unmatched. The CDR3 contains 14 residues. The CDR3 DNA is TGTGCCAGCGGGGACAGGACCAACTCCTATGGCTACACCTTC. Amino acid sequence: CASGDRTNSYGYTF.

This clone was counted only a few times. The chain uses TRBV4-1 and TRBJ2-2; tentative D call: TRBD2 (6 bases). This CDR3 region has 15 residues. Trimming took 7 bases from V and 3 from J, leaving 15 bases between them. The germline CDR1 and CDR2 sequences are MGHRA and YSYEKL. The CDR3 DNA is TGCGCCAGCAAAGCGGCTCCGGGGGACACCGGGGAGCTGTTTTTT. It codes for CASKAAPGDTGELFF.

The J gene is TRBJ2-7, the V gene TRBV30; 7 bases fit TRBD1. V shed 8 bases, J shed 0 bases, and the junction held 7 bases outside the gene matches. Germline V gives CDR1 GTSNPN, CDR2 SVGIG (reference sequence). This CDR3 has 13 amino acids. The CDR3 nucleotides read TGTGCCCATAACAGGGGAACCTCCTACGAGCAGTACTTC. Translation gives CAHNRGTSYEQYF.

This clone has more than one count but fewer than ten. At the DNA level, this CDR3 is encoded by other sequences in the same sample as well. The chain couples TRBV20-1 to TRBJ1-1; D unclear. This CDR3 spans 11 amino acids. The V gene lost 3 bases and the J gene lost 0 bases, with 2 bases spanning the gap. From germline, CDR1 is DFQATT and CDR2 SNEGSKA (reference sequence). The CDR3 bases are TGCAGTGCTAGTATGAACACTGAAGCTTTCTTT. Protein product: CSASMNTEAFF.

In DNA form, the CDR3 reads TGTGCCAGCAGCCCCTCCCCGACGAGCACAGATACGCAGTATTTT. Encoded protein: CASSPSPTSTDTQYF. The chain couples TRBV6-5 to TRBJ2-3; D remains ambiguous. Germline V lookup: CDR1 MNHEY, CDR2 SVGAGI. Trimming removed 6 bases from V and 0 bases from J, with 13 bases in between. This CDR3 spans 15 amino acids.

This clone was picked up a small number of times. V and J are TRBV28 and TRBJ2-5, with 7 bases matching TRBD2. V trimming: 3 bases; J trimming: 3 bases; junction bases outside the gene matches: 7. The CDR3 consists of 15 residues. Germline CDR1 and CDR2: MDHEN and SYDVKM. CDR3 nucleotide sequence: TGTGCCAGCAGTTTCGGGGGGAGTGAGAAAGAGACCCAGTACTTC. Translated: CASSFGGSEKETQYF.

The CDR3 here is CASTSAGDGYNEQFF. CDR3 DNA: TGTGCCAGCACTTCAGCGGGGGATGGATACAATGAGCAGTTCTTC. The rearrangement links TRBV9 to TRBJ2-1; 8 bases map to TRBD2. CDR1 and CDR2 (germline): SGDLS, YYNGEE. With V trimmed by 6 bases and J by 4 bases, 9 bases remained unmatched. The CDR3 contains 15 residues.

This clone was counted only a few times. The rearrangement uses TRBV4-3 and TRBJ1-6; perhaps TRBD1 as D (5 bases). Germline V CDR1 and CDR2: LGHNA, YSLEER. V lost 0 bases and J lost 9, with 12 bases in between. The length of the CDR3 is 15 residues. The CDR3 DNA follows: TGCGCCAGCAGCCAAGATATGCAGGGAGGTTCACCCCTCCACTTT. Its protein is CASSQDMQGGSPLHF.

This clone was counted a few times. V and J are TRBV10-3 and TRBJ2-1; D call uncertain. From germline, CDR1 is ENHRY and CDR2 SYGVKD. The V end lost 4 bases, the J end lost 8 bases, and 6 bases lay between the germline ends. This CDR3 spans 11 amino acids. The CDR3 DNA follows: TGTGCCATCAGTGGATTTCATGAGCAGTTCTTC. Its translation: CAISGFHEQFF.

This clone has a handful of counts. DNA for the CDR3: TGTGCCAGCAGCTCGGGGACAGGGCACGGGAGCAATCAGCCCCAGCATTTT. It translates to CASSSGTGHGSNQPQHF. This sequence joins TRBV5-5 and TRBJ1-5; 9 bases are a match to TRBD1. The V segment lost 3 bases and the J segment 1 base; nucleotides outside the gene matches: 8. CDR1 and CDR2 from the germline V gene are SGHKS and YYEKEE (reference sequence). This CDR3 has 17 residues.

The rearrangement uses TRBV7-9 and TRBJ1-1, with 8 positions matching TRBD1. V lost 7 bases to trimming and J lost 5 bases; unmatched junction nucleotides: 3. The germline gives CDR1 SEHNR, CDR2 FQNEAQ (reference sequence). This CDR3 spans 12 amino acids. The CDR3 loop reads CASINRGTEAFF. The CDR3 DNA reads TGTGCCAGCATCAACAGGGGGACTGAAGCTTTCTTT.

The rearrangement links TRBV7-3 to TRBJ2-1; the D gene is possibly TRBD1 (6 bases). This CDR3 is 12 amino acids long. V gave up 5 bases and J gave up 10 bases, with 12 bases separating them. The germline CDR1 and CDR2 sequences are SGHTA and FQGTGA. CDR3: CASSQPGVEQFF. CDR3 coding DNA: TGTGCCAGCAGCCAGCCAGGGGTGGAGCAGTTCTTC.

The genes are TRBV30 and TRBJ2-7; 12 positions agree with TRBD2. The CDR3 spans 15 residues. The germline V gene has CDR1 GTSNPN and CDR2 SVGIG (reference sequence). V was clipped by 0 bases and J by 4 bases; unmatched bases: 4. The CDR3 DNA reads TGTGCCTGGAGTGTACAGACTAGCGGGAGTTACGAGCAGTACTTC. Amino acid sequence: CAWSVQTSGSYEQYF.

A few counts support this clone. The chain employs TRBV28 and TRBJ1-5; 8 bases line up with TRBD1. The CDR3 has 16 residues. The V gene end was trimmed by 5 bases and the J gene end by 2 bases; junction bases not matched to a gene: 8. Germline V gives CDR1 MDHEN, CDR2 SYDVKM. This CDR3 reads CASSNAGGGGNQPQHF. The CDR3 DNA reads TGTGCCAGCAGTAACGCAGGGGGCGGAGGCAATCAGCCCCAGCATTTT.

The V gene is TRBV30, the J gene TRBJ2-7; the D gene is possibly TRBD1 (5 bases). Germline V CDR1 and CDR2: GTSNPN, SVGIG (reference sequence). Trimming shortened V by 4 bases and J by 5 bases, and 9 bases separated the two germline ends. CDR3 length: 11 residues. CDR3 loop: CAWTRTHEQYF. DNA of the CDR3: TGTGCCTGGACCAGGACACACGAGCAGTACTTC.

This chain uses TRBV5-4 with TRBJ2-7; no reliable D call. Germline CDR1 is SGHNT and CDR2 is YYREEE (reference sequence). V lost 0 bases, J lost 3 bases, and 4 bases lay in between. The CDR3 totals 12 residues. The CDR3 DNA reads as TGTGCCAGCAGCTTGGCGGACTACGAGCAGTACTTC. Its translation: CASSLADYEQYF.

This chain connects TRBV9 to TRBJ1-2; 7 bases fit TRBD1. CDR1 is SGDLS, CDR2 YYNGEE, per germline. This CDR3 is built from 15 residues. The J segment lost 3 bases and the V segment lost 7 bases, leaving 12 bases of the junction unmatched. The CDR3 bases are TGTGCCAGCCGACGACTACCAACAGGGGACTATGGCTACACCTTC. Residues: CASRRLPTGDYGYTF.

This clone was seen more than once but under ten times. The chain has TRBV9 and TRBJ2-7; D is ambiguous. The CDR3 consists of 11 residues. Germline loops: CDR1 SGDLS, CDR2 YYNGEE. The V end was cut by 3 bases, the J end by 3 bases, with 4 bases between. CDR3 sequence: CASSAVYEQYF. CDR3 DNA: TGTGCCAGCAGCGCCGTCTACGAGCAGTACTTC.

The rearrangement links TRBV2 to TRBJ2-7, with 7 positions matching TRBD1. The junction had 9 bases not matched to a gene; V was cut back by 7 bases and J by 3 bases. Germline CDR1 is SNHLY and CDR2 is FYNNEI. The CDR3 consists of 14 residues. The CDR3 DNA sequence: TGTGCCAGCAAACGAGAAGGACAGGACTACGAGCAGTACTTC. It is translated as CASKREGQDYEQYF.

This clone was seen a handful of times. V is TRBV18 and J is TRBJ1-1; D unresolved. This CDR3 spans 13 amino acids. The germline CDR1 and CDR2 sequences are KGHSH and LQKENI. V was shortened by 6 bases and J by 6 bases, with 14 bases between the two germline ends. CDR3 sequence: CASSPKVEAEAFF. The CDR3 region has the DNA TGTGCCAGCTCCCCCAAGGTGGAGGCTGAAGCTTTCTTT. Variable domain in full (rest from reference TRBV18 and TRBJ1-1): NAGVMQNPRHLVRRRGQEARLRCSPMKGHSHVYWYRQLPEEGLKFMVYLQKENIIDESGMPKERFSAEFPKEGPSILRIQQVVRGDSAAYFCASSPKVEAEAFFGQGTRLTVV.